Shown below are 23 T cell receptor beta chains from a single sample sequenced in a study of blood T cell repertoires in COVID-19. The data were produced by immunoSEQ multiplex PCR, yet TCRdb's version contains in-frame clones alone and is incomplete. The data hold 200,000 to 250,000 clones, with approximately 90% observed a single time. Sequenced material: peripheral blood. These receptor sequences come from a woman in her thirties or forties with acute or convalescent COVID-19.

The chain joins TRBV9 to TRBJ1-2; D is unresolved. CDR1 and CDR2 from the germline V gene are SGDLS and YYNGEE. V gave up 4 bases and J gave up 3 bases, with 13 bases separating them. The CDR3 is 14 residues long. Here the CDR3 DNA reads TGTGCCAGCAGCAACCCTGGGAGGGACTATGGCTACACCTTC. Residues: CASSNPGRDYGYTF.

The chain uses TRBV19 and TRBJ1-3, with D tentatively TRBD1 (6 bases). The V end was cut by 7 bases, the J end by 6 bases, with 16 bases between. The CDR3 spans 14 residues. Germline CDR1 and CDR2: LNHDA and SQIVND (reference sequence). Here the CDR3 reads CASKDRRRENTIYF. The CDR3 bases are TGTGCCAGTAAAGACAGGCGACGGGAAAACACCATATATTTT.

The chain is built from TRBV27 and TRBJ1-1, with D perhaps matching TRBD1 (5 bases). The ends were cut back, 4 bases at V and 3 bases at J, with 12 bases in the middle. There are 14 residues in the CDR3. Looked up from germline, CDR1 is MNHEY and CDR2 is SMNVEV (reference sequence). CDR3 sequence: CASSSIGGDTEAFF. The DNA of the CDR3 is TGTGCCAGCAGTTCGATCGGGGGGGACACTGAAGCTTTCTTT.

For the CDR3, the DNA is TGCGCCAGCAGTTCAGAGGGTTCCTATGGCTACACCTTC. Protein product: CASSSEGSYGYTF. The chain combines TRBV10-2 with TRBJ1-2; D unclear. CDR1 WSHSY and CDR2 SAAADI come from the germline V gene. V gave up 5 bases and J gave up 4 bases, with 11 bases separating them. The CDR3 runs to 13 residues.

The chain has TRBV29-1 and TRBJ2-1; D unresolved. Germline lookup yields CDR1 SQVTM and CDR2 ANQGSEA. The CDR3 sequence is 14 residues long. Trimming shortened V by 1 base and J by 0 bases, and 7 bases separated the two germline ends. CDR3 sequence: CSVEGGSSYNEQFF. CDR3 coding DNA: TGCAGCGTTGAAGGCGGTAGCTCCTACAATGAGCAGTTCTTC.

This chain links TRBV5-1 with TRBJ2-1, with TRBD2 matching 11 bases. This CDR3 has 17 residues. V was pared by 6 bases and J by 10 bases, with 18 bases of the junction left unmatched. CDR1 and CDR2 (germline): SGHRS, YFSETQ. CDR3 coding DNA: TGCGCCAGCACCTTCAGCTCGGGTCTAGCGGGGGGCGGAGAGCAGTTCTTC. Encoded protein: CASTFSSGLAGGGEQFF.

The V and J genes are TRBV5-5 and TRBJ1-2; D ambiguous. Germline V gene lookup returns CDR1 SGHKS and CDR2 YYEKEE (reference sequence). The CDR3 loop spans 13 amino acids. V lost 6 bases and J lost 6, with 15 bases in between. The CDR3 protein is CASTEATMNGYTF. CDR3 DNA sequence: TGTGCCAGCACCGAAGCTACCATGAATGGCTACACCTTC.

The chain recombines TRBV6-4 with TRBJ1-4; 8 bases fit TRBD1. Germline CDR1 reads MRHNA; CDR2 reads SNTAGT. J lost 10 bases, V lost 6 bases, and 16 bases had no gene match. The CDR3 is 16 amino acids. The CDR3 protein is CASSGPLGQDTAKLFF. CDR3 bases: TGTGCCAGCAGCGGCCCCCTGGGACAGGATACGGCAAAACTGTTTTTT.

This chain links TRBV5-1 with TRBJ1-5; 9 nucleotides match TRBD1. The germline CDR1 and CDR2 sequences are SGHRS and YFSETQ. Trimming took 4 bases from V and 4 from J; bases not matched to a gene: 3. This CDR3 has 14 amino acids. The CDR3 loop is CASSPGQGNQPQHF. CDR3 bases: TGCGCCAGCAGCCCTGGACAGGGGAATCAGCCCCAGCATTTT.

This chain joins TRBV10-3 and TRBJ1-2; D might be TRBD1 (5 bases). The length of the CDR3 is 15 residues. The V end was cut by 3 bases, the J end by 4 bases, with 15 bases between. The V gene's germline CDR1 is ENHRY and CDR2 SYGVKD. The CDR3 DNA is TGTGCCATCAGTGACCCCAGGGAACGCGGCTATGGCTACACCTTC. It encodes CAISDPRERGYGYTF.

This clone was found once. The CDR3, as DNA: TGTGCCAGCAAAATATGGACAGGGATCTACGAGCAGTACGTC. It is translated as CASKIWTGIYEQYV. V and J are TRBV2 and TRBJ2-7, with 8 bases fitting TRBD1. This CDR3 has 14 amino acids. The V and J ends lost 7 bases and 3 bases, in that order; junction bases with no gene match: 8. Germline CDR1 and CDR2: SNHLY and FYNNEI.

V usage is TRBV11-2 and J usage is TRBJ1-2, with D unclear. Trimming shortened V by 4 bases and J by 4 bases, and 13 bases separated the two germline ends. CDR3 size: 14 residues. The germline V gene encodes CDR1 SGHAT and CDR2 FQNNGV. The chain's CDR3 is CASSSPFSSYGYTF. CDR3 nucleotides: TGTGCCAGCAGCTCCCCCTTTTCCTCCTATGGCTACACCTTC.

The genes are TRBV9 and TRBJ2-2, with D possibly TRBD1 on 6 matching bases. Deletions cut 5 bases from V and 9 bases from J, with 14 bases between. Germline CDR1 and CDR2: SGDLS and YYNGEE. The length of the CDR3 is 13 residues. Written as DNA, the CDR3 is TGTGCCAGCAGTGCCACAGGGTTCCGGGAGCTGTTTTTT. Residues: CASSATGFRELFF.

This chain links TRBV5-5 with TRBJ1-3; D not resolved. This CDR3 region has 14 residues. Germline V gives CDR1 SGHKS, CDR2 YYEKEE (reference sequence). V was clipped by 2 bases and J by 4 bases, with 10 bases between them. The CDR3 here is CASSFPGSGNTIYF. The CDR3 DNA sequence: TGTGCCAGCAGCTTTCCGGGGTCAGGAAACACCATATATTTT.

This clone was observed once. This chain connects TRBV30 to TRBJ2-5, with 7 bases identical to TRBD1. The V and J ends lost 0 bases and 1 base, in that order; junction bases with no gene match: 2. The CDR3 loop spans 14 amino acids. The germline V gene encodes CDR1 GTSNPN and CDR2 SVGIG (reference sequence). The CDR3 coding sequence is TGTGCCTGGAGTGTCGGACAGGTCCAAGAGACCCAGTACTTC. It specifies CAWSVGQVQETQYF.

The chain is built from TRBV5-1 and TRBJ1-1, with 7 bases fitting TRBD1. This CDR3 has 15 residues. Trimming at V came to 4 bases and at J to 3 bases, leaving 9 bases not matched to a gene. Per germline, CDR1 SGHRS and CDR2 YFSETQ. The CDR3 DNA sequence: TGCGCCAGCAGCCTAAGGACAGGAATAGACACTGAAGCTTTCTTT. Amino acid sequence: CASSLRTGIDTEAFF.

The rearrangement joins TRBV6-5 to TRBJ1-2; D may be TRBD1 (6 bases). Germline V gene sequence: CDR1 MNHEY, CDR2 SVGAGI. The CDR3 length is 14 residues. V was trimmed by 6 bases and J by 4 bases, leaving 15 bases between them. The CDR3 is CASRLPGQGYGYTF. In DNA form, the CDR3 reads TGTGCCAGCAGGCTACCGGGACAAGGCTATGGCTACACCTTC.

The V call is TRBV10-3, the J call TRBJ1-3; the match to TRBD1 covers 7 bases. V dropped 5 bases and J dropped 0; count of bases not matched to a gene: 4. This CDR3 contains 15 residues. Germline loops: CDR1 ENHRY, CDR2 SYGVKD. The CDR3 is CAISPGQTSGNTIYF. CDR3 DNA sequence: TGTGCCATCAGTCCGGGACAGACCTCTGGAAACACCATATATTTT.

The chain carries TRBV9 and TRBJ2-2; 13 bases align to TRBD2. With V trimmed by 4 bases and J by 8 bases, 8 bases remained unmatched. The CDR3 is 16 amino acids. Germline CDR1 and CDR2: SGDLS and YYNGEE. The CDR3 coding sequence is TGTGCCAGCAGCACCACTAGCGGGGGGGCCTCTGGGGAGCTGTTTTTT. This translates into CASSTTSGGASGELFF.

The chain recombines TRBV29-1 with TRBJ2-3, with D perhaps TRBD2 (5 bases). The CDR3 contains 14 residues. Germline lookup yields CDR1 SQVTM and CDR2 ANQGSEA. Between the trimmed V and J ends, which lost 7 bases and 2 bases, there was a span of 16 bases. The CDR3 DNA is TGCAGCGGTTCTACGGGGTACTACACAGATACGCAGTATTTT. Its translation is CSGSTGYYTDTQYF.

This rearrangement joins TRBV4-1 to TRBJ1-2; 8 bases map to TRBD1. Unmatched junction bases numbered 6, after V lost 1 base and J lost 2 bases. Germline V gives CDR1 MGHRA, CDR2 YSYEKL. This CDR3 region has 16 residues. CDR3 bases: TGCGCCAGCAGCCAAGCGGCTCGGACAGGGAACTATGGCTACACCTTC. This codes for CASSQAARTGNYGYTF.

The chain carries TRBV9 and TRBJ2-2; D gene unclear. The CDR3 has 15 residues. Deletions cut 0 bases from V and 2 bases from J, with 8 bases between. Germline V CDR1 and CDR2: SGDLS, YYNGEE. Written as DNA, the CDR3 is TGTGCCAGCAGCGTAGCCACTATTAACACCGGGGAGCTGTTTTTT. Encoded protein: CASSVATINTGELFF.

This chain links TRBV7-9 with TRBJ1-1; the D is unclear. This CDR3 is built from 13 residues. Trimming removed 1 base at V and 0 bases at J, with 3 bases between. Germline assignment: CDR1 SEHNR and CDR2 FQNEAQ (reference sequence). CDR3 amino acids: CASSLDMNTEAFF. The CDR3 nucleotides read TGTGCCAGCAGCTTAGATATGAACACTGAAGCTTTCTTT.